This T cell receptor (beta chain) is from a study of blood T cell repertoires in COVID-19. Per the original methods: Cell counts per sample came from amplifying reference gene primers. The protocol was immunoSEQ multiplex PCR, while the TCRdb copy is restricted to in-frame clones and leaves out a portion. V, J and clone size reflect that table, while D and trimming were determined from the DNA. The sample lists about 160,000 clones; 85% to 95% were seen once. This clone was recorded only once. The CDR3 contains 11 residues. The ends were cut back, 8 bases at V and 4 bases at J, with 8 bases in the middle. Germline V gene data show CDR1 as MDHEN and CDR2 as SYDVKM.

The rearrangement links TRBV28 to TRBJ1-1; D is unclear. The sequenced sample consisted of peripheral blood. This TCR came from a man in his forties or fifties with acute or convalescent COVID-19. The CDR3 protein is CASSGFTEAFF. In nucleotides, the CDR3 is TGTGCCAGCTCGGGGTTCACTGAAGCTTTCTTT. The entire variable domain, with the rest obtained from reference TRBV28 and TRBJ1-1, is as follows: DVKVTQSSRYLVKRTGEKVFLECVQDMDHENMFWYRQDPGLGLRLIYFSYDVKMKEKGDIPEGYSVSREKKERFSLILESASTNQTSMYLCASSGFTEAFFGQGTRLTVV.